Below are 32 T cell receptor beta chains sequenced from a single sample in a study of T cells expressing NK-cell markers. TCRdb reworked the 5' RACE reads into one entry per CDR3 protein, no DNA. This sample's table has roughly 390,000 distinct CDR3 sequences. The sequencing input was blood T cells: a sorted CD56 or NKG2C T cell subset, CD4+ or CD8+ T cells, or bulk PBMC T cells (not recorded which). The receptor set was obtained from a man aged 18 to 69 in good health.

Here the CDR3 reads CASSTTAGYVQYF. V and J are TRBV18 and TRBJ2-7; TCRdb's D call of TRBD1 is untestable without DNA. Germline values: CDR1 KGHSH, CDR2 LQKENI. CDR3 length equals 13 residues.

The chain employs TRBV20-1 and TRBJ1-1. The germline gives CDR1 DFQATT, CDR2 SNEGSKA (reference sequence). The CDR3 is 12 residues long. The CDR3 protein is CSAQLLNTEAFF.

In terms of frequency, this clonotype is large. The V and J genes are TRBV6-5 and TRBJ1-1; absent DNA, TCRdb's TRBD1 call cannot be checked. The CDR3 extends over 16 amino acids. Germline assignment: CDR1 MNHEY and CDR2 SVGAGI. CDR3: CASSYGTGGLNTEAFF.

The genes are TRBV6-1 and TRBJ1-5. Germline V gene data show CDR1 as MNHNS and CDR2 as SASEGT. This CDR3 has 16 amino acids. The CDR3 region is CASSEYGGLGNQPQHF.

The chain couples TRBV20-1 to TRBJ2-5; TCRdb selects TRBD1, and the lack of DNA leaves this call unchecked. Germline V gene lookup returns CDR1 DFQATT and CDR2 SNEGSKA (reference sequence). The CDR3 is made up of 13 amino acids. CDR3 loop: CSAAGPRLGTQYF.

The V call is TRBV3-1, the J call TRBJ2-2; TCRdb lists TRBD1, though no DNA is available to test this call. The CDR3 loop spans 14 amino acids. The germline V gene has CDR1 LGHDT and CDR2 YNNKEL (reference sequence). CDR3 in amino acids: CASTGRGNTGELFF.

The rearrangement joins TRBV18 to TRBJ2-7; TCRdb calls TRBD2, which cannot be checked without DNA. This CDR3 comprises 16 residues. Germline V gene sequence: CDR1 KGHSH, CDR2 LQKENI. This CDR3 reads CASRTSGGLRGYEQYF.

V and J are TRBV20-1 and TRBJ2-5. CDR1 is DFQATT, CDR2 SNEGSKA, per germline (reference sequence). The CDR3 extends over 14 amino acids. CDR3 region: CSARPRNLQETQYF.

V and J are TRBV10-3 and TRBJ2-3; TCRdb outputs TRBD2, but without DNA this stays unchecked. The CDR3 is made up of 19 amino acids. CDR1 and CDR2 from the germline V gene are ENHRY and SYGVKD. CDR3: CAISDPGRPRLAATDTQYF.

J is TRBJ1-2 and V is TRBV7-2; TCRdb's D gene call, TRBD1, goes unchecked for lack of DNA. Germline CDR1 SGHTA, CDR2 FQGNSA. The CDR3 totals 16 residues. This chain's CDR3 is CASSVRSKGTNYGYTF.

This chain connects TRBV7-6 to TRBJ1-1. The CDR3 extends over 13 amino acids. Germline lookup yields CDR1 SGHVS and CDR2 FNYEAQ. CDR3 sequence: CASSLDVWTEAFF.

V usage is TRBV5-6 and J usage is TRBJ2-1; the D gene TCRdb calls, TRBD2, cannot be checked with no DNA. The CDR3 consists of 16 residues. Germline lookup yields CDR1 SGHDT and CDR2 YYEEEE. The CDR3 here is CASSLVGGGIYNEQFF. Complete variable domain (other parts from reference TRBV5-6 and TRBJ2-1): DAGVTQSPTHLIKTRGQQVTLRCSPKSGHDTVSWYQQALGQGPQFIFQYYEEEERQRGNFPDRFSGHQFPNYSSELNVNALLLGDSALYLCASSLVGGGIYNEQFFGPGTRLTVL.

This rearrangement joins TRBV5-1 to TRBJ1-2; TCRdb's D call of TRBD1 is untestable without DNA. Germline assignment: CDR1 SGHRS and CDR2 YFSETQ. The CDR3 is made up of 12 amino acids. The CDR3 here is CASSLDQGGYTF. The full variable domain, completed using reference TRBV5-1 and TRBJ1-2, is KAGVTQTPRYLIKTRGQQVTLSCSPISGHRSVSWYQQTPGQGLQFLFEYFSETQRNKGNFPGRFSGRQFSNSRSEMNVSTLELGDSALYLCASSLDQGGYTFGSGTRLTVV.

The chain recombines TRBV9 with TRBJ2-1; the TCRdb D gene call, TRBD2, has no DNA to confirm it. The CDR3 runs to 15 residues. Germline V gene sequence: CDR1 SGDLS, CDR2 YYNGEE. CDR3 sequence reads: CASSPGGRLVYEQFF.

The chain couples TRBV6-1 to TRBJ2-3; TCRdb's D call, TRBD1, is unchecked because there is no DNA. Germline CDR1 is MNHNS and CDR2 is SASEGT. CDR3 length equals 14 residues. The CDR3 reads CASSVDRGTDTQYF.

The rearrangement joins TRBV20-1 to TRBJ2-7. The CDR3 is 15 residues long. Germline V gene data show CDR1 as DFQATT and CDR2 as SNEGSKA (reference sequence). Here the CDR3 reads CSAREWNSGSYEQYF.

The rearrangement joins TRBV19 to TRBJ2-6; TCRdb proposes TRBD2, but this gene call is untestable without DNA. Germline V gives CDR1 LNHDA, CDR2 SQIVND (reference sequence). The CDR3 is 15 residues long. CDR3 region: CASSSGRTGANVLTF.

The V gene is TRBV19, the J gene TRBJ1-1; without DNA, the TCRdb call of TRBD1 cannot be checked. CDR3 length: 14 amino acids. CDR1 and CDR2 from the germline V gene are LNHDA and SQIVND (reference sequence). Here the CDR3 reads CASSFRQQLVPAFF.

This chain links TRBV20-1 with TRBJ2-4; the TCRdb call, TRBD2, lacks DNA for checking. This CDR3 has 15 amino acids. Germline assignment: CDR1 DFQATT and CDR2 SNEGSKA (reference sequence). The CDR3 spells CSAVATGTRTNIQYF.

The chain joins TRBV20-1 to TRBJ1-2; TCRdb's D call, TRBD1, is unchecked because there is no DNA. Germline V CDR1 and CDR2: DFQATT, SNEGSKA (reference sequence). The CDR3 sequence is 15 residues long. The CDR3: CSARTGGIHGYGYTF.

The chain is built from TRBV20-1 and TRBJ2-5; checking the TCRdb D call of TRBD1 is not possible without DNA. The CDR3 consists of 13 residues. Germline loops: CDR1 DFQATT, CDR2 SNEGSKA (reference sequence). The CDR3 loop reads CSAKAGGGETQYF.

The V gene is TRBV3-1, the J gene TRBJ2-2. Germline CDR1 reads LGHDT; CDR2 reads YNNKEL (reference sequence). The CDR3 is made up of 14 amino acids. The chain's CDR3 is CASRILANAGELFF. Drawing the rest from reference TRBV3-1 and TRBJ2-2, the complete variable domain is DTAVSQTPKYLVTQMGNDKSIKCEQNLGHDTMYWYKQDSKKFLKIMFSYNNKELIINETVPNRFSPKSPDKAHLNLHINSLELGDSAVYFCASRILANAGELFFGEGSRLTVL.

V and J are TRBV2 and TRBJ1-3. Germline CDR1 is SNHLY and CDR2 is FYNNEI. The CDR3 runs 17 residues. CDR3 in amino acids: CASSEAFRVSSGNTIYF.

The chain carries TRBV5-1 and TRBJ2-5; TCRdb gives TRBD2 as the D gene, but with no DNA this cannot be confirmed. Germline assignment: CDR1 SGHRS and CDR2 YFSETQ. The CDR3 has 14 amino acids. CDR3 protein: CASSFEGRGETQYF.

The chain combines TRBV20-1 with TRBJ2-7. The CDR3 is 14 residues long. The germline V gene encodes CDR1 DFQATT and CDR2 SNEGSKA (reference sequence). CDR3 region: CSASFRGGSYEQYF.

The J gene is TRBJ2-1, the V gene TRBV7-3; lacking DNA, the TRBD1 call made by TCRdb goes unchecked. This CDR3 comprises 16 residues. Germline loops: CDR1 SGHTA, CDR2 FQGTGA. CDR3 region: CASSPPAGAGDNEQFF.

The chain couples TRBV10-2 to TRBJ2-3; lacking DNA, the TRBD2 call made by TCRdb goes unchecked. The germline V gene encodes CDR1 WSHSY and CDR2 SAAADI. This CDR3 region has 15 residues. The CDR3 reads CASSDGGVHTDTQYF.

This chain joins TRBV27 and TRBJ2-7; TCRdb designates TRBD1, a call that cannot be tested without DNA. The CDR3 contains 14 residues. Germline V CDR1 and CDR2: MNHEY, SMNVEV (reference sequence). The CDR3 protein is CASSLYNRVGEQYF.

V usage is TRBV7-9 and J usage is TRBJ2-5; the TCRdb D gene call, TRBD1, has no DNA to confirm it. This CDR3 region has 16 residues. The germline V gene encodes CDR1 SEHNR and CDR2 FQNEAQ (reference sequence). The CDR3 here is CASSPIIGAGKETQYF. The full variable domain, with the rest looked up from reference TRBV7-9 and TRBJ2-5, is DTGVSQNPRHKITKRGQNVTFRCDPISEHNRLYWYRQTLGQGPEFLTYFQNEAQLEKSRLLSDRFSAERPKGSFSTLEIQRTEQGDSAMYLCASSPIIGAGKETQYFGPGTRLLVL.

The V call is TRBV2, the J call TRBJ2-5. This CDR3 has 11 residues. CDR1 and CDR2 (germline): SNHLY, FYNNEI. Here the CDR3 reads CASSSAEPSDF.

The gene calls are TRBV6-6 and TRBJ2-5; as DNA is missing, the TRBD2 call by TCRdb cannot be tested. Germline CDR1 reads MNHNY; CDR2 reads SVGAGI (reference sequence). The CDR3 is made up of 11 amino acids. The CDR3 reads CASGKTGTGDF.

This chain links TRBV2 with TRBJ2-7; TCRdb indicates TRBD1, and absent DNA this call remains unverified. The CDR3 length is 13 residues. CDR1 is SNHLY, CDR2 FYNNEI, per germline. The chain's CDR3 is CATQTGKGIEQYF.